The sample holds many counts of the clone carrying this T cell receptor (beta chain). The record originates from a study of T cell repertoires in cytomegalovirus infection. Study details: The public TCR beta signatures pointed to both CMV infection and matching HLA type.

Each CDR3 protein is one row after TCRdb ran MiXCR on the reads. The sample comprises hundreds of thousands of distinct CDR3 sequences, around 18% of which are singletons, and 8.7% rests with the top ten. The CDR3 has 18 amino acids. The V gene's germline CDR1 is MGHRA and CDR2 YSYEKL. Trimming took off 4 bases at V and 5 bases at J, with 26 bases between the two ends. The TCR originated in a human donor in good health (CMV status not recorded). Some clones in this sample may be carry-over from other donors' samples. The specimen was PBMCs. This chain uses TRBV4-1 with TRBJ1-1; D remains unclear. CDR3 nucleotides: TGCGCCAGCAGCCCATACCGGCGGAATCAAGGGAGTAAGACTGAAGCTTTCTTT. Translated: CASSPYRRNQGSKTEAFF.